A selection of T cell receptor beta chains follows, all from one sample in a study of T cell clusters in autoimmune cytopenias. TCRdb reprocessed the multiplex PCR reads and reports one entry per CDR3 protein, with no DNA. The ten top clones account for roughly 60%, within a sample of more than 950 distinct CDR3 sequences. The sequencing input was peripheral blood. All receptors come from a human donor with an autoimmune cytopenia or autoimmune hepatitis (not recorded which). The CDR3 runs from the conserved cysteine through the conserved F or W. The order of the fields is CDR3 protein, V gene, J gene, clone size. Rows give clone size only sometimes, using once, few, many, or a class for an expanded clone.

CASSLFVGTVSGNTIYF	TRBV19	TRBJ1-3	medium-sized
CAWSVLTGWDTEAFF	TRBV30	TRBJ1-1	medium-sized
CASSRTGDASPLHF	TRBV6-2/TRBV6-3	TRBJ1-6	medium-sized
CSVESSTDTQYF	TRBV29-1	TRBJ2-3	large
CASSFSGTPLEQYF	TRBV5-1	TRBJ2-7	medium-sized
CASITGSGSNQPQHF	TRBV6-1	TRBJ1-5	.
CASSIPGGNYGYTF	TRBV19	TRBJ1-2	medium-sized
CASSKAPRDSDYEQYF	TRBV21-1	TRBJ2-7	.
CAIRQGQLGPIGELFF	TRBV10-3	TRBJ2-2	medium-sized
CAINPDGNSPLHF	TRBV10-3	TRBJ1-6	medium-sized
CATSDTRSGEQYF	TRBV24-1	TRBJ2-7	medium-sized
CASSQETGDANSGANVLTF	TRBV4-2	TRBJ2-6	.
CASRPRVCNQPQHF	TRBV6-4	TRBJ1-5	medium-sized
CASSDHIPAGKHEQYF	TRBV6-1	TRBJ2-7	.
CASNFGTSRTDTQYF	TRBV6-1	TRBJ2-3	medium-sized
CASGFTYEQYF	TRBV12-5	TRBJ2-7	.
CAWTLAGTYGYTF	TRBV30	TRBJ1-2	medium-sized
CASSRGQINQPQHF	TRBV6-1	TRBJ1-5	medium-sized
CSVEDSGVGGTDTQYF	TRBV29-1	TRBJ2-3	.
CASRDRGLSEETQYF	TRBV6-1	TRBJ2-5	.
CSVVVREGSPLHF	TRBV29-1	TRBJ1-6	large
CATSREGQGYPGELFF	TRBV15	TRBJ2-2	large
CASSSAGEDDTQYF	TRBV27	TRBJ2-3	medium-sized
CASRTSGDTDTQYF	TRBV4-2	TRBJ2-3	.
CASSPAPGQGFYGYTF	TRBV18	TRBJ1-2	medium-sized
CASSLGDSPLHF	TRBV5-4	TRBJ1-6	medium-sized
CSVEDGVQPEKLFF	TRBV29-1	TRBJ1-4	large
CASRTSYEQYF	TRBV27	TRBJ2-7	medium-sized
CSARKQGGGNYGYTF	TRBV20-1	TRBJ1-2	.
CASSFDRADTQYF	TRBV7-2	TRBJ2-3	.
CASSHIQAGTEAFF	TRBV5-6	TRBJ1-1	medium-sized
CAISESPGRNTEAFF	TRBV10-3	TRBJ1-1	.
CASSFRQGGTEAFF	TRBV19	TRBJ1-1	medium-sized
CASRGTVTNSPLHF	TRBV5-4	TRBJ1-6	medium-sized
CASSAEQGGSYNSPLHF	TRBV7-9	TRBJ1-6	.
CSARDASTRYEQYF	TRBV20-1	TRBJ2-7	.
CASSPPGTPLYPAEDGYTF	TRBV18	TRBJ1-2	medium-sized
CASRPGGGELFF	TRBV6-2/TRBV6-3	TRBJ2-2	large
CASSIASGSYNEQFF	TRBV19	TRBJ2-1	hyperexpanded
CSAQGQGLAKNIQYF	TRBV20-1	TRBJ2-4	.
CASSPVIVADNYTF	TRBV18	TRBJ1-2	medium-sized
CASSRETEVGGYTF	TRBV5-1	TRBJ1-2	.
CASSSGLNTEAFF	TRBV7-2	TRBJ1-1	.
CASSLFGVGPVNTEAFF	TRBV5-4	TRBJ1-1	medium-sized
CATSEALTDTQYF	TRBV24-1	TRBJ2-3	.
CASSLANQGAGLREQFF	TRBV7-6	TRBJ2-1	medium-sized
CASSLQWGANSGNTIYF	TRBV5-6	TRBJ1-3	medium-sized
CASSYTSSGGGSAFF	TRBV6-6	TRBJ2-1	medium-sized
CATPFQDRVNYGYTF	TRBV24-1	TRBJ1-2	.
CASRDTTTNEKLFF	TRBV6-5	TRBJ1-4	medium-sized
CASSARTVYSNQPQHF	TRBV19	TRBJ1-5	medium-sized
CATSSGITNEKLFF	TRBV15	TRBJ1-4	medium-sized
CSATPGTGIPYEQYF	TRBV20-1	TRBJ2-7	.
CSATKSSGNTIYF	TRBV20-1	TRBJ1-3	.
CSARVGGEGANVLTF	TRBV20-1	TRBJ2-6	.
CASSQDLGDYGYTF	TRBV4-3	TRBJ1-2	.
CASSLYRGVEAFF	TRBV12-3/TRBV12-4	TRBJ1-1	medium-sized
CASKSLPSWQGPYNSPLHF	TRBV2	TRBJ1-6	.
CASSERPGEGEAFF	TRBV6-1	TRBJ1-1	medium-sized